Following are 18 T cell receptor beta chains from one sample sequenced in a study of radiation and T cells in renal cell carcinoma. Time point here: baseline pretreatment blood. Sample treatment: 15 Gy SBRT to primary tumor, nephrectomy 4 weeks later. Measured with immunoSEQ multiplex PCR; TCRdb has only the in-frame clones, and not every one. The sample holds 150,000 or so clones, 88% seen once. The sample consisted of blood, taken from a patient whose treatment included radiotherapy and nephrectomy. These receptors were obtained from a woman aged 70-85 years with renal cell carcinoma.

This chain joins TRBV5-4 and TRBJ1-4; tentatively, D is TRBD1 (5 bases). The V end lost 1 base, the J end lost 8 bases, and 18 bases lay between the germline ends. This CDR3 comprises 16 residues. CDR1 and CDR2 from the germline V gene are SGHNT and YYREEE (reference sequence). The CDR3 region has the DNA TGTGCCAGCAGCTTGAGTGGACAAGGGGCACGCGAAAAACTGTTTTTT. Translated: CASSLSGQGAREKLFF.

CDR3 nucleotides: TGCGCCAGCAGCTGGGACAGGGCCTACGAGCAGTACTTC. It specifies CASSWDRAYEQYF. The chain uses TRBV5-1 and TRBJ2-7; 9 nucleotides agree with TRBD1. The V segment lost 3 bases and the J segment 2 bases; nucleotides outside the gene matches: 0. The CDR3 runs to 13 residues. CDR1 and CDR2 (germline): SGHRS, YFSETQ.

The genes are TRBV10-3 and TRBJ1-5; 9 nucleotides align to TRBD1. This CDR3 is built from 16 residues. Looked up from germline, CDR1 is ENHRY and CDR2 is SYGVKD. Trimming took 6 bases from V and 5 from J; bases not matched to a gene: 11. CDR3 loop: CAIRESRDRVDQPQHF. CDR3 coding DNA: TGTGCCATCAGAGAGAGTCGGGACAGGGTCGATCAGCCCCAGCATTTT.

The rearrangement uses TRBV9 and TRBJ1-6; D unclear. This CDR3 has 15 residues. Trimming removed 3 bases at V and 6 bases at J, with 13 bases between. Germline CDR1 SGDLS, CDR2 YYNGEE. CDR3 nucleotides: TGTGCCAGCAGCGCCGGGAGCGGAGGTAATTCACCCCTCCACTTT. Translated, it gives CASSAGSGGNSPLHF. Supplemented by reference TRBV9 and TRBJ1-6, the full variable domain reads DSGVTQTPKHLITATGQRVTLRCSPRSGDLSVYWYQQSLDQGLQFLIQYYNGEERAKGNILERFSAQQFPDLHSELNLSSLELGDSALYFCASSAGSGGNSPLHFGNGTRLTVT.

The rearrangement links TRBV9 to TRBJ1-1, with D maybe TRBD1 (5 bases). Germline V CDR1 and CDR2: SGDLS, YYNGEE. The CDR3 loop spans 13 amino acids. The V end lost 3 bases, the J end lost 6 bases, and 12 bases lay between the germline ends. CDR3 sequence (DNA): TGTGCCAGCAGCGGGGGTAGGGACGCTGAAGCTTTCTTT. Translation: CASSGGRDAEAFF.

The chain couples TRBV11-2 to TRBJ1-6, with a weak D call TRBD1 (5 bases). CDR3 length: 15 residues. V lost 1 base, J lost 10 bases, and 14 bases lay in between. The V gene's germline CDR1 is SGHAT and CDR2 FQNNGV. The CDR3 DNA reads as TGTGCCAGCAGCTTAGTTGGGGGAGGGAGATCACCCCTCCACTTT. Amino acids: CASSLVGGGRSPLHF.

The J gene is TRBJ2-5, the V gene TRBV15; 16 nucleotides match TRBD2. This CDR3 comprises 20 residues. The germline CDR1 and CDR2 sequences are LNHNV and YYDKDF (reference sequence). V trimming: 0 bases; J trimming: 5 bases; junction bases outside the gene matches: 12. The CDR3 DNA reads TGTGCCACCAGCAGAGATAGGACCGGGACTAGCGGGGGGGCGAGGGAGACCCAGTACTTC. Protein: CATSRDRTGTSGGARETQYF. Using reference TRBV15 and TRBJ2-5 for the parts outside the CDR3, the full variable domain is DAMVIQNPRYQVTQFGKPVTLSCSQTLNHNVMYWYQQKSSQAPKLLFHYYDKDFNNEADTPDNFQSRRPNTSFCFLDIRSPGLGDTAMYLCATSRDRTGTSGGARETQYFGPGTRLLVL.

This chain connects TRBV19 to TRBJ1-3, with a possible D match to TRBD1 (5 bases). The germline CDR1 and CDR2 sequences are LNHDA and SQIVND (reference sequence). The CDR3 totals 14 residues. V was shortened by 6 bases and J by 0 bases, with 9 bases between the two germline ends. The CDR3 coding sequence is TGTGCCAGTAGCTTGACAGACTCTGGAAACACCATATATTTT. Translating gives CASSLTDSGNTIYF.

V is TRBV14 and J is TRBJ2-3; D is uncertain. Germline loops: CDR1 SGHDN, CDR2 FVKESK. This CDR3 comprises 13 residues. V was trimmed by 0 bases and J by 6 bases, leaving 7 bases between them. The CDR3 region has the DNA TGTGCCAGCAGCCAAGACGCGTCGGATACGCAGTATTTT. Translated, it gives CASSQDASDTQYF.

A single count supports this clone. The CDR3 bases are TGCGCCAGCAGCCAAGTCGGAAACACCATATATTTT. Amino acids: CASSQVGNTIYF. The V gene is TRBV4-3, the J gene TRBJ1-3; no reliable D call. With 1 base removed from V and 4 bases from J, the gap between germline ends came to 2 bases. This CDR3 comprises 12 residues. Germline assignment: CDR1 LGHNA and CDR2 YSLEER.

This chain links TRBV28 with TRBJ1-3, with 7 bases that match TRBD1. The CDR3 covers 13 residues. Germline assignment: CDR1 MDHEN and CDR2 SYDVKM. With V trimmed by 6 bases and J by 7 bases, 6 bases remained unmatched. The chain's CDR3 is CASRSTGWNTIYF. The CDR3 DNA sequence: TGTGCCAGCAGATCGACAGGGTGGAACACCATATATTTT.

The CDR3, as DNA: TGTGCCAGCAGCCTCCCATTGGGGACAGGGTCTGAGCAGTACTTC. This codes for CASSLPLGTGSEQYF. J is TRBJ2-7 and V is TRBV7-2, with 9 bases that match TRBD1. CDR1 SGHTA and CDR2 FQGNSA come from the germline V gene. The length of the CDR3 is 15 residues. V trimming: 5 bases; J trimming: 7 bases; junction bases outside the gene matches: 12.

This chain links TRBV18 with TRBJ2-1; 7 bases align to TRBD2. Germline values: CDR1 KGHSH, CDR2 LQKENI. V shed 3 bases and J 7 bases; nucleotides not matched to a gene: 9. CDR3 length: 15 amino acids. CDR3 loop: CASSPLAGEGNEQFF. CDR3 bases: TGTGCCAGCTCACCTCTGGCGGGGGAAGGGAATGAGCAGTTCTTC.

Of note for this clone: The same CDR3 arises from other DNA sequences in this sample as well. The CDR3 DNA sequence: TGTGCCAGTAGTATTCAGGGAACAGATACGCAGTATTTT. Its translation: CASSIQGTDTQYF. This chain uses TRBV19 with TRBJ2-3, with a weak D call TRBD1 (5 bases). The length of the CDR3 is 13 residues. Trimming took 3 bases from V and 3 from J, leaving 7 bases between them. Germline values: CDR1 LNHDA, CDR2 SQIVND (reference sequence).

The genes are TRBV11-2 and TRBJ1-1, with D unclear. Trimming stripped 1 base from V and 0 bases from J, with 12 bases between. The CDR3 length is 16 residues. Germline-derived CDR1 and CDR2 are SGHAT and FQNNGV. The CDR3 loop is CASSLAVGRMNTEAFF. The CDR3 coding sequence is TGTGCCAGCAGCTTAGCAGTAGGACGGATGAACACTGAAGCTTTCTTT.

The chain combines TRBV7-6 with TRBJ1-1, with D possibly matching TRBD1 (6 bases). Germline V gene data show CDR1 as SGHVS and CDR2 as FNYEAQ. CDR3 length: 16 residues. V was pared by 1 base and J by 0 bases, with 12 bases between. CDR3 sequence reads: CASSLGTGTMNTEAFF. As DNA, the CDR3 is TGTGCCAGCAGCTTAGGAACCGGGACAATGAACACTGAAGCTTTCTTT.

The rearrangement uses TRBV5-4 and TRBJ2-1, with a possible D match to TRBD2 (6 bases). V was clipped by 0 bases and J by 5 bases, with 12 bases between them. The CDR3 extends over 15 amino acids. CDR1 SGHNT and CDR2 YYREEE come from the germline V gene (reference sequence). The CDR3 bases are TGTGCCAGCAGCTTGGGGCGAGCGGGCCACAATGAGCAGTTCTTC. Translating it yields CASSLGRAGHNEQFF.

The V call is TRBV10-2, the J call TRBJ2-3; possible D gene TRBD1, 6 bases. CDR1 is WSHSY, CDR2 SAAADI, per germline. The CDR3 has 15 amino acids. Trimming stripped 7 bases from V and 4 bases from J, with 18 bases between. CDR3 region: CASIKGDFFADTQYF. The CDR3 DNA is TGCGCCAGCATAAAGGGGGATTTTTTTGCAGATACGCAGTATTTT.